This TCR beta chain was obtained from a study of OX40 agonist ivuxolimab in advanced cancers. Germline lookup yields CDR1 SGHDT and CDR2 YYEEEE. Trimming took 5 bases from V and 4 from J, leaving 13 bases between them. The CDR3 extends over 14 amino acids. Profiled with immunoSEQ multiplex PCR; TCRdb holds only in-frame clones, not every one. The sample has about 78,000 clones; roughly 92% are singletons. The sample in question was CD4+ or CD8+ T cells sorted from blood, obtained in a trial of the OX40 agonist ivuxolimab. The chain has TRBV5-6 and TRBJ2-1, with D possibly matching TRBD1 (5 bases). The TCR originated in an adult with an advanced solid tumor such as melanoma, head and neck, liver or kidney cancer. CDR3: CASREGASYNEQFF. The DNA of the CDR3 is TGTGCCAGCAGGGAAGGGGCTAGTTACAATGAGCAGTTCTTC.